This T cell receptor (beta chain) came from a study of regulatory T cells in long-lasting Graves disease. V lost 4 bases and J lost 8, with 11 bases in between. The CDR3 has 12 amino acids. The germline V gene encodes CDR1 LNHDA and CDR2 SQIVND (reference sequence). The time point here: newly diagnosed GD, antithyroid drugs for less than 3 months. The authors made the TCR library using RNA they extracted from PBMCs. Graves' disease was diagnosed by American Thyroid Association guidelines. Arm-PCR with iRepertoire HTBI primers amplified the CDR3 regions for these TCR beta libraries. TCRdb re-called the multiplex PCR reads with MiXCR, one entry per CDR3 protein. Of roughly 250,000 distinct CDR3 sequences listed, about 18% are singletons. This clonotype was observed at least ten times. This same sample was also part of a study on T cells in Graves' hyperthyroidism and ophthalmopathy. As that study records: Graves' hyperthyroidism qualified as stable when ophthalmopathy did not progress within 18 months. Blood also showed most of the thyroid clonotypes that were expanded above 0.001.

The receptor was isolated from a woman in her 30s with Graves disease. V gene TRBV19 combines with J gene TRBJ1-1; D is perhaps TRBD1 (6 bases). The material sequenced was peripheral blood mononuclear cells (PBMCs), taken at new diagnosis, from a patient treated with antithyroid drugs. CDR3 nucleotides: TGTGCCAGTAGTAGGCTGAGGGGGGAAGCTTTCTTT. It encodes CASSRLRGEAFF.